This paragraph covers one T cell receptor beta chain sequence. What it binds is not known. After removal of 0 bases from V and 7 bases from J, the junction contained 6 bases not matched to a gene. Germline CDR1 is SGHRS and CDR2 is YFSETQ. The CDR3 has 14 amino acids. The data are from a study of cytomegalovirus exposure and HLA in healthy donors. Findings and limits, study-wide: Listed as cytomegalovirus-associated were 150 to 200 TCR beta chains. Researchers had no immune exposure information except CMV serostatus available. The majority of TCR sequences were rare, yet some public TCRs appeared in many donors.

It was with 60 Vbeta and 13 Jbeta primers that the PCR ran. Profiled with immunoSEQ multiplex PCR; TCRdb holds only in-frame clones, not every one. The sample shows approximately 110,000 clones, 70% to 80% of them seen only once. The sequenced sample consisted of PBMCs. The receptor was derived from a female donor in good health and CMV-seropositive. This rearrangement joins TRBV5-1 to TRBJ2-7; 8 bases line up with TRBD1. CDR3 amino acids: CASSLGGTGAEQYF. The CDR3 nucleotides read TGCGCCAGCAGCTTGGGGGGGACAGGCGCTGAGCAGTACTTC.